This TCR beta chain was recorded in a study of immune evolution from preneoplasia to lung adenocarcinoma. In the study overall: HLA loss of heterozygosity: around 6.5% AIS, under 19% MIA, around 35% ADC, none AAH. Study-level points and caveats: Normal lung had the highest top T cell clone frequencies.

A note on this clone: The antigen remains undetermined.

Trimming stripped 5 bases from V and 8 bases from J, with 9 bases between. Germline CDR1 is WSHSY and CDR2 is SAAADI. This CDR3 region has 11 residues. Data came from immunoSEQ multiplex PCR; TCRdb stores just in-frame clones and leaves some out. The sample consists of some 850 clones, approximately 84% of them appearing once. The TCR originated in a person aged 70 to 85 with lung adenocarcinoma. The source material was FFPE atypical adenomatous hyperplasia tissue from the lung. Subset meaning: atypical adenomatous hyperplasia (AAH), lung preneoplasia. J is TRBJ1-1 and V is TRBV10-2, with unresolved D. This CDR3 reads CASSSALEAFF. The CDR3 DNA sequence: TGCGCCAGCAGTTCGGCCCTAGAAGCTTTCTTT.